These 4 T cell receptor beta chains came from one sample sequenced in a study of T-cell memory formation after mild COVID-19. Using its own MiXCR run on the 5' RACE reads, TCRdb lists one record per CDR3 protein. The sample records about 420,000 distinct CDR3 sequences, around 22% being singletons. Sequences were obtained from PBMCs or a T cell subset sorted from them (not recorded which). All receptors come from an adult woman who had mild COVID-19 (a few samples of this study predate the infection). Cell type and time point are not known.

This clonotype has more than one count but fewer than ten. The rearrangement joins TRBV19 to TRBJ2-7; D unclear. Germline assignment: CDR1 LNHDA and CDR2 SQIVND (reference sequence). CDR3 size: 14 residues. The V gene lost 1 base and the J gene lost 3 bases, with 10 bases spanning the gap. CDR3 bases: TGTGCCAGTAGTATAGCGCTGGGCCACTACGAGCAGTACTTC. It yields the protein CASSIALGHYEQYF.

The chain carries TRBV24-1 and TRBJ2-5; 9 nucleotides line up with TRBD2. The V gene's germline CDR1 is KGHDR and CDR2 SFDVKD. The CDR3 is 15 residues long. The ends lost 4 bases at V and 0 bases at J; junction bases unmatched: 2. The chain's CDR3 is CATSETSGYQETQYF. The CDR3 DNA is TGTGCCACCAGTGAAACTAGCGGGTACCAAGAGACCCAGTACTTC.

V is TRBV2 and J is TRBJ2-3; weak D call: TRBD1 (6 bases). V lost 3 bases and J 8 bases, leaving 18 bases between the germline ends. CDR1 SNHLY and CDR2 FYNNEI come from the germline V gene. The CDR3 loop spans 15 amino acids. CDR3 amino acids: CASSDGTPRRGTQYF. The CDR3, as DNA: TGTGCCAGCAGTGACGGGACACCCCGACGAGGTACGCAGTATTTT. Full variable domain (rest looked up from reference TRBV2 and TRBJ2-3): EPEVTQTPSHQVTQMGQEVILRCVPISNHLYFYWYRQILGQKVEFLVSFYNNEISEKSEIFDDQFSVERPDGSNFTLKIRSTKLEDSAMYFCASSDGTPRRGTQYFGPGTRLTVL.

The chain recombines TRBV19 with TRBJ1-2; no clear D gene. V was pared by 5 bases and J by 4 bases, with 14 bases between. CDR3 length: 14 residues. Germline V gives CDR1 LNHDA, CDR2 SQIVND (reference sequence). The DNA of the CDR3 is TGTGCCAGTAGTGCAAGAGGGCCCCCCTATGGCTACACCTTC. It codes for CASSARGPPYGYTF. Full variable domain (outside the CDR3, taken from reference TRBV19 and TRBJ1-2): DGGITQSPKYLFRKEGQNVTLSCEQNLNHDAMYWYRQDPGQGLRLIYYSQIVNDFQKGDIAEGYSVSREKKESFPLTVTSAQKNPTAFYLCASSARGPPYGYTFGSGTRLTVV.